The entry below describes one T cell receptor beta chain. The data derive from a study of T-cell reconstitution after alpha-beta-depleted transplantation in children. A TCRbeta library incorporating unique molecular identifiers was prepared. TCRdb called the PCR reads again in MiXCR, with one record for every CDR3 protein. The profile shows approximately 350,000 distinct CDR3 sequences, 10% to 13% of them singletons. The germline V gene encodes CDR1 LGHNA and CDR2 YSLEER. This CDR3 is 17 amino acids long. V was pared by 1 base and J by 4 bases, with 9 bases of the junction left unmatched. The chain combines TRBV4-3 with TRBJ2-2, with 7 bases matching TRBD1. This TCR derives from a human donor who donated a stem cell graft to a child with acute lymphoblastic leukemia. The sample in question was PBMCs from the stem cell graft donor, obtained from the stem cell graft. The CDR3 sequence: CASSQATGSDVTGELFF. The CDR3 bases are TGCGCCAGCAGCCAAGCGACAGGGAGCGATGTCACCGGGGAGCTGTTTTTT.